These T cell receptor beta chains were read from a single sample in a study of blood T cell repertoires in COVID-19. Using immunoSEQ multiplex PCR, the repertoire was profiled, and TCRdb retains in-frame clones only, with some absent. Of under 300,000 clones listed, roughly nine tenths were seen once; the top ten hold around 7.8%. The material sequenced was peripheral blood. All receptors derive from a man between 60 and 75 years old who had recovered from COVID-19. The CDR3 runs from the conserved cysteine through the conserved F or W. A D gene is named only where the DNA matches it firmly. The size field is filled for only some rows; it gives once, few, many or a size class.

length: 18; J: TRBJ2-7; V: TRBV21-1; D: -; size: -; DNA: TGTGCCAGCAGCAAATTCTTCGAGGGGGACAGGGTAACCTACGAGCAGTACTTC; CDR3: CASSKFFEGDRVTYEQYF
length: 16; J: TRBJ2-1; V: TRBV5-1; D: TRBD2; size: -; DNA: TGCGCCAGCAGCTTGGGACTAGCGGGGGGAAATAATGAGCAGTTCTTC; CDR3: CASSLGLAGGNNEQFF
length: 18; J: TRBJ2-3; V: TRBV7-9; D: TRBD1; size: -; DNA: TGTGCCAGCAGCTTAGCGGAGAGAACAGGGGAAAAAACAGATACGCAGTATTTT; CDR3: CASSLAERTGEKTDTQYF
length: 14; J: TRBJ2-1; V: TRBV11-1; D: -; size: once; DNA: TGTGCCAGCAGCTTGGAAGGACTCTACAATGAGCAGTTCTTC; CDR3: CASSLEGLYNEQFF
length: 15; J: TRBJ2-7; V: TRBV7-9; D: TRBD1; size: -; DNA: TGTGCCAGCAGCGGCGGGACAGGGGGCGCCTACGAGCAGTACTTC; CDR3: CASSGGTGGAYEQYF
length: 16; J: TRBJ1-1; V: TRBV24-1; D: -; size: -; DNA: TGTGCCACCAGTGAGGGGGGTCAGGGCCCGAACACTGAAGCTTTCTTT; CDR3: CATSEGGQGPNTEAFF
length: 15; J: TRBJ1-6; V: TRBV7-9; D: TRBD1; size: once; DNA: TGTGCCAGCAGCTCATGGGACAGGCGAAATTCACCCCTCCACTTT; CDR3: CASSSWDRRNSPLHF
length: 14; J: TRBJ2-3; V: TRBV4-1; D: -; size: -; DNA: TGCGCCAGCAGCCAGCTTGGGGGGACAGATACGCAGTATTTT; CDR3: CASSQLGGTDTQYF
length: 12; J: TRBJ1-2; V: TRBV29-1; D: -; size: once; DNA: TGCAGCGTTATTCGGAGCGGCTATGGCTACACCTTC; CDR3: CSVIRSGYGYTF
length: 16; J: TRBJ2-3; V: TRBV5-1; D: -; size: -; DNA: TGCGCCAGCAGCGTATCCGGGACTCCGAGCACAGATACGCAGTATTTT; CDR3: CASSVSGTPSTDTQYF
length: 16; J: TRBJ1-5; V: TRBV6-2/TRBV6-3; D: -; size: -; DNA: TGTGCCAGCAGTTACTTTAGGGGTTTTAGCAATCAGCCCCAGCATTTT; CDR3: CASSYFRGFSNQPQHF
length: 13; J: TRBJ2-3; V: TRBV29-1; D: -; size: once; DNA: TGCAGCGTTGGAAGGGGGGGGCCAGATACGCAGTATTTT; CDR3: CSVGRGGPDTQYF
length: 15; J: TRBJ2-1; V: TRBV3-1/TRBV3-2; D: TRBD2; size: once; DNA: TGTGCCAGCAGCCAAGATTCGGGGGGGGTCCCAGTGTTGTTCTTC; CDR3: CASSQDSGGVPVLFF
length: 11; J: TRBJ2-1; V: TRBV7-6; D: -; size: -; DNA: TGTGCCAGCAGCTTAGATAACACTCAGGTCTTC; CDR3: CASSLDNTQVF
length: 16; J: TRBJ2-3; V: TRBV21-1; D: -; size: -; DNA: TGTGCCAGCAGCAAAGACGGCAGGGGTTACTCAGATACGCAGTATTTT; CDR3: CASSKDGRGYSDTQYF
length: 17; J: TRBJ2-2; V: TRBV11-2; D: -; size: -; DNA: TGTGCCAGCAGCTTAGCGAGGAGGGGTCAGGACACCGGGGAGCTGTTTTTT; CDR3: CASSLARRGQDTGELFF
length: 21; J: TRBJ2-3; V: TRBV3-1/TRBV3-2; D: -; size: -; DNA: -; CDR3: CASSQDGGFIFAGASTDTQYF
length: 14; J: TRBJ1-2; V: TRBV3-1/TRBV3-2; D: -; size: -; DNA: TGTGCCAGCAGCCAAGACAGGGTAATCTCTGGCTACACCTTC; CDR3: CASSQDRVISGYTF
length: 16; J: TRBJ2-3; V: TRBV6-6; D: TRBD2; size: once; DNA: TGTGCCAGCAGGAGAACTAGCGGGGGCCTCACAGATACGCAGTATTTT; CDR3: CASRRTSGGLTDTQYF
length: 18; J: TRBJ2-7; V: TRBV19; D: TRBD2; size: -; DNA: TGTGCCAGTAGTATAGGGCCGGTGGGACTATCGAAGGCCTACGAGCAGTACTTC; CDR3: CASSIGPVGLSKAYEQYF
length: 14; J: TRBJ2-1; V: TRBV18; D: TRBD1; size: -; DNA: TGTGCCAGCTCCCGGGGACAGGGTTACAATGAGCAGTTCTTC; CDR3: CASSRGQGYNEQFF
length: 15; J: TRBJ1-1; V: TRBV19; D: -; size: -; DNA: TGTGCCAGTAGTAGCGGGGCAGCTTGGAACACTGAAGCTTTCTTT; CDR3: CASSSGAAWNTEAFF
length: 16; J: TRBJ2-1; V: TRBV19; D: TRBD2; size: once; DNA: TGTGCCAGTAGTATAGGCAGCGGGGGGACCTACAATGAGCAGTTCTTC; CDR3: CASSIGSGGTYNEQFF
length: 15; J: TRBJ2-1; V: TRBV19; D: TRBD2; size: once; DNA: TGTGCCAGTAGTTTAACTAGCGGCGTCCACAATGAGCAGTTCTTC; CDR3: CASSLTSGVHNEQFF
length: 13; J: TRBJ1-2; V: TRBV29-1; D: -; size: -; DNA: TGCAGCGTTGGACAGGAATATAACTATGGCTACACCTTC; CDR3: CSVGQEYNYGYTF
length: 14; J: TRBJ2-2; V: TRBV9; D: TRBD2; size: -; DNA: TGTGCCAGCAGCGTCGGACTAGCTGCCGGGGAGCTGTTTTTT; CDR3: CASSVGLAAGELFF
length: 17; J: TRBJ1-5; V: TRBV18; D: TRBD1; size: -; DNA: TGTGCCAGCTCACCCACAGGGGGCAGGGGTAGCAATCAGCCCCAGCATTTT; CDR3: CASSPTGGRGSNQPQHF
length: 14; J: TRBJ1-1; V: TRBV9; D: TRBD1; size: -; DNA: TGTGCCAGCAACCTACAGGGGGTCGACACTGAAGCTTTCTTT; CDR3: CASNLQGVDTEAFF
length: 14; J: TRBJ2-6; V: TRBV28; D: -; size: many; DNA: TGTGCCAGCAGTTCTCGCTCTGGGGCCAACGTCCTGACTTTC; CDR3: CASSSRSGANVLTF
length: 13; J: TRBJ1-1; V: TRBV6-5; D: -; size: -; DNA: TGTGCCAGCAGCGTACAGGGTGGGACTGAAGCTTTCTTT; CDR3: CASSVQGGTEAFF
length: 14; J: TRBJ2-3; V: TRBV2; D: TRBD2; size: -; DNA: TGTGCCAGCAGTGTTAGCGGGGGTCGGGATACGCAGTATTTT; CDR3: CASSVSGGRDTQYF
length: 14; J: TRBJ2-2; V: TRBV5-1; D: -; size: -; DNA: TGCGCCAGCAGCTCACAGATGAACACCGGGGAGCTGTTTTTT; CDR3: CASSSQMNTGELFF
length: 14; J: TRBJ1-1; V: TRBV24-1; D: TRBD1; size: -; DNA: TGTGCCACCAGGGGTGACAGGGGGCATACTGAAGCTTTCTTT; CDR3: CATRGDRGHTEAFF
length: 16; J: TRBJ2-3; V: TRBV5-1; D: TRBD2; size: -; DNA: TGCGCCAGCAGCTTGGAAGGCGGGGGGGCCGGGGATACGCAGTATTTT; CDR3: CASSLEGGGAGDTQYF
length: 14; J: TRBJ2-3; V: TRBV19; D: -; size: -; DNA: TGTGCCAGTAGTAAACAGGTGGTCACAGATACGCAGTATTTT; CDR3: CASSKQVVTDTQYF
length: 12; J: TRBJ1-1; V: TRBV10-3; D: TRBD1; size: -; DNA: TGTGCCATCAGGGACAGGGACCTTGAAGCTTTCTTT; CDR3: CAIRDRDLEAFF
length: 14; J: TRBJ2-7; V: TRBV11-2; D: -; size: -; DNA: TGTGCCAGCAGCTTAGTACGGAGCTCCTACGAGCAGTACTTC; CDR3: CASSLVRSSYEQYF
length: 17; J: TRBJ2-4; V: TRBV4-1; D: TRBD1; size: -; DNA: TGCGCCAGCAGCTTAGACCCCATTGACAGGGGGGGAAACATTCAGTACTTC; CDR3: CASSLDPIDRGGNIQYF
length: 13; J: TRBJ1-1; V: TRBV2; D: -; size: -; DNA: TGTGCCAGCAGTGAGGGCAGATACACTGAAGCTTTCTTT; CDR3: CASSEGRYTEAFF
length: 15; J: TRBJ2-3; V: TRBV7-2; D: TRBD2; size: -; DNA: TGTGCCAGCAGCTTGGTGGGACTAGCAGGCGATACGCAGTATTTT; CDR3: CASSLVGLAGDTQYF
length: 14; J: TRBJ1-3; V: TRBV6-5; D: TRBD1; size: -; DNA: TGTGCCAGCAACAAGGGGGCTGGAGGAAACACCATATATTTT; CDR3: CASNKGAGGNTIYF
length: 16; J: TRBJ1-1; V: TRBV5-5; D: -; size: once; DNA: TGTGCCAGCAGCTTGGGGGTCGGGGTTGGGAACACTGAAGCTTTCTTT; CDR3: CASSLGVGVGNTEAFF
length: 15; J: TRBJ2-5; V: TRBV6-5; D: -; size: -; DNA: TGTGCCAGCAGTTCCCCTACTAGGAGTCAGGAGACCCAGTACTTC; CDR3: CASSSPTRSQETQYF
length: 14; J: TRBJ1-5; V: TRBV6-5; D: -; size: once; DNA: TGTGCCCTCAAGGAGGGCTGGAGCAATCAGCCCCAGCATTTT; CDR3: CALKEGWSNQPQHF
length: 13; J: TRBJ2-3; V: TRBV11-2; D: -; size: few; DNA: TGTGCCAGCAGCTTTCTAATCACAGATACGCAGTATTTT; CDR3: CASSFLITDTQYF
length: 16; J: TRBJ2-2; V: TRBV11-3; D: -; size: -; DNA: TGTGCCAGCAGCCCATCCGGGACTCGCCCGCCTCTGAGGCTGTTTTTT; CDR3: CASSPSGTRPPLRLFF
length: 15; J: TRBJ2-3; V: TRBV27; D: -; size: once; DNA: TGTGCCAGCAGCCCGACTGTTAGTCTCACAGATACGCAGTATTTT; CDR3: CASSPTVSLTDTQYF
length: 15; J: TRBJ2-3; V: TRBV5-1; D: -; size: -; DNA: TGCGCCAGCAGCCCGGGGGAACCTAGCACAGATACGCAGTATTTT; CDR3: CASSPGEPSTDTQYF
length: 13; J: TRBJ1-2; V: TRBV7-2; D: -; size: -; DNA: TGTGCCAGCAGCTTAGAAGCTTGGAGGGGCTACACCTTC; CDR3: CASSLEAWRGYTF
length: 15; J: TRBJ2-1; V: TRBV11-3; D: TRBD2; size: -; DNA: TGTGCCAGCAGCTTAACTGGACTAGCGGGGGGCGAGCAGTTCTTC; CDR3: CASSLTGLAGGEQFF
length: 13; J: TRBJ2-7; V: TRBV27; D: -; size: -; DNA: TGTGCCAGCAGTTTAGCCCAGGGTAACGAGCAGTACTTC; CDR3: CASSLAQGNEQYF
length: 15; J: TRBJ1-1; V: TRBV3-1/TRBV3-2; D: TRBD1; size: -; DNA: TGTGCCAGCAGCCAAGCCGGGACAGGGTGGGCTGAAGCTTTCTTT; CDR3: CASSQAGTGWAEAFF
length: 12; J: TRBJ1-2; V: TRBV2; D: TRBD1; size: few; DNA: TGTGCCAGCAACCTCGGGACAGAAGGCTACACCTTC; CDR3: CASNLGTEGYTF